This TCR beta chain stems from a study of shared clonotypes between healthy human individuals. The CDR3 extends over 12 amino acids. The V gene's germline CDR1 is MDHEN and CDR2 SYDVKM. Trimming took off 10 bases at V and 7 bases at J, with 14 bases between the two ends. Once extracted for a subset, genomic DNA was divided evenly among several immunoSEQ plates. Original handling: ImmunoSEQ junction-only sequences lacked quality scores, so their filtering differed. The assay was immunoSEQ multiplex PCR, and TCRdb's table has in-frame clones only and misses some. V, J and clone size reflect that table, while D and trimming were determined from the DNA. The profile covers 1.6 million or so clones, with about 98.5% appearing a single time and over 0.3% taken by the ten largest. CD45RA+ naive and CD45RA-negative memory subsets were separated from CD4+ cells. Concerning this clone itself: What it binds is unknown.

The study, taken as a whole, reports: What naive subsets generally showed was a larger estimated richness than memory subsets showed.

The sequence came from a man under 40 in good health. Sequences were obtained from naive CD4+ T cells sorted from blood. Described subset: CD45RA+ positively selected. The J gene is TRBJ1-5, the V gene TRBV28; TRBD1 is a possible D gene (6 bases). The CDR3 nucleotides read TGTGCCATCGGGGGCTCTGTACAGCCCCAGCATTTT. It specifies CAIGGSVQPQHF.